Given below is one T cell receptor (beta chain) in context. What it binds is not known. The authors obtained roughly 2 micrograms of genomic DNA from cryopreserved PBMCs for TCR beta libraries. The source of the sample is a study of cytotoxic CD8 clonotypes in ibrutinib-treated CLL. About the study: The patients, under twelve relapsed/refractory and 15 treatment-naive, included approximately 17 who were IGHV unmutated.

Unmatched junction bases numbered 6, after V lost 6 bases and J lost 9 bases. This CDR3 is 14 amino acids long. Germline CDR1 SNHLY, CDR2 FYNNEI. Whole-study results and caveats: Against age-matched healthy donors, baseline clonality ran higher and tracked circulating CD8+ T-cell counts.

TCRdb keeps only in-frame clones here, not all; method: immunoSEQ multiplex PCR. The repertoire holds about 150,000 clones, roughly three quarters seen once, with around 5% in the top ten. The sequencing used PBMCs, collected after 24 months of ibrutinib treatment. The clonotype was recovered from a human donor with chronic lymphocytic leukemia. The gene calls are TRBV2 and TRBJ1-6, with 9 bases identical to TRBD1. CDR3 DNA sequence: TGTGCCAGCAGCGGGACAGGGTTAGGTTCACCCCTCCACTTT. Translated, it gives CASSGTGLGSPLHF. The variable domain in full, with the rest retrieved from reference TRBV2 and TRBJ1-6, is EPEVTQTPSHQVTQMGQEVILRCVPISNHLYFYWYRQILGQKVEFLVSFYNNEISEKSEIFDDQFSVERPDGSNFTLKIRSTKLEDSAMYFCASSGTGLGSPLHFGNGTRLTVT.